This is a list of T cell receptor beta chains from one sample in a study of CD8+ T cells in alopecia areata. Produced via immunoSEQ multiplex PCR; TCRdb's table is partial and in-frame only. This sample has hundreds of thousands of clones, with 60% found just once. The sequencing here drew on CD4+ T cells sorted from blood, taken around week 54, from a patient treated with tofacitinib. These receptors were obtained from a human donor with alopecia areata. Both conserved end residues are part of each CDR3. The D gene is left open where the match is weak. Size is stated for part of the rows, as once, few or many counts, or as a class when the clone is expanded.

TRBV7-9,TRBJ2-3,NA,TRBD2,TGTGCCAGCAGCTCGTGGACTAGCGGGGCAGATACGCAGTATTTT,CASSSWTSGADTQYF
TRBV9,TRBJ2-6,NA,NA,TGTGCCAGCAGCACTAGGACAGGGAGGGCCTCTGGGGCCAACGTCCTGACTTTC,CASSTRTGRASGANVLTF
TRBV11-2,TRBJ2-3,few,NA,TGTGCCAGCAGCTCCCGGGATACGCAGTATTTT,CASSSRDTQYF
TRBV7-9,TRBJ1-2,NA,TRBD1,TGTGCCAGCCGGGAACAGGGGACCTCTAACTATGGCTACACCTTC,CASREQGTSNYGYTF
TRBV7-6,TRBJ1-1,NA,TRBD1,TGTGCCAGCAGCCCCCGCCGACAGGGCAACACTGAAGCTTTCTTT,CASSPRRQGNTEAFF
TRBV5-1,TRBJ2-1,NA,NA,TGCGCCAGCAGCGCGGTGGGGTCTAACAATGAGCAGTTCTTC,CASSAVGSNNEQFF
TRBV29-1,TRBJ1-5,once,NA,TGCAGCGTTGTTTTTGGGCCAGGGTTCAATCAGCCCCAGCATTTT,CSVVFGPGFNQPQHF
TRBV7-2,TRBJ2-2,once,NA,TGTGCCAGCAGCCTATACACCGGGGAGCTGTTTTTT,CASSLYTGELFF
TRBV13,TRBJ2-7,few,TRBD1,TGTGCCAGCAGCTTACAGGGACAGGGGTCGTCCTACGAGCAGTACTTC,CASSLQGQGSSYEQYF
TRBV18,TRBJ2-5,NA,NA,TGTGCCAGCTCACCAGCAGGGCCCCGAGGGGAACAAGAGACCCAGTACTTC,CASSPAGPRGEQETQYF
TRBV4-2,TRBJ2-1,few,TRBD2,TGTGCCAGCAGCCAAGGGCCCACTAGCGGGGGTTACAATGAGCAGTTCTTC,CASSQGPTSGGYNEQFF
TRBV10-3,TRBJ1-2,few,NA,TGTGCCATCAGTGAGTCTGGCCTGCGCTATGGCTACACCTTC,CAISESGLRYGYTF
TRBV5-6,TRBJ1-6,NA,NA,TGTGCCAGCAGCTTCTTTCGTCGCAGTCGAAATTCACCCCTCCACTTT,CASSFFRRSRNSPLHF
TRBV7-9,TRBJ2-7,few,NA,TGTGCCAGCAGCTTCGGAAACTACGAGCAGTACTTC,CASSFGNYEQYF
TRBV30,TRBJ2-5,once,TRBD2,TGTGCCTGGAGGGGCGGGGGTCGGGAGACCCAGTACTTC,CAWRGGGRETQYF
TRBV6-5,TRBJ2-5,NA,NA,TGTGCCAGCAGCCGATGGGAGACCCAGTACTTC,CASSRWETQYF
TRBV18,TRBJ1-1,NA,NA,TGTGCCAGCTCACGAACTCAAGAGATGAACACTGAAGCTTTCTTT,CASSRTQEMNTEAFF
TRBV7-9,TRBJ1-1,NA,NA,TGTGCCAGCAGCTTAAAGGTCCAGGGATGGGAGAAAGCTTTCTTT,CASSLKVQGWEKAFF
TRBV5-1,TRBJ1-6,NA,TRBD1,TGCGCCAGCAGCCCGGACAGGGCAAGGAATTCACCCCTCCACTTT,CASSPDRARNSPLHF
TRBV6-5,TRBJ1-5,NA,NA,TGTGCCAGCAGAGACAGTTTAAGGCAGCCCCAGCATTTT,CASRDSLRQPQHF
TRBV5-4,TRBJ1-4,NA,TRBD1,TGTGCCAGCAGCGCGGGACAGGAGCCCGAAAAACTGTTTTTT,CASSAGQEPEKLFF
TRBV9,TRBJ1-6,NA,TRBD1,TGTGCCAGCAGCGTAGGGGACAGGAGGTCACCCCTCCACTTT,CASSVGDRRSPLHF
TRBV5-1,TRBJ2-2,NA,TRBD1,TGCGCCAGCAGCTCCGGGGACAGGAACACCGGGGAGCTGTTTTTT,CASSSGDRNTGELFF
TRBV5-6,TRBJ2-5,once,NA,TGTGCCAGCAGCGGGGGACCGACAGAGACCCAGTACTTC,CASSGGPTETQYF
TRBV29-1,TRBJ2-5,few,NA,TGCAGCGTTCAAGAGGGCCAAGAGACCCAGTACTTC,CSVQEGQETQYF
TRBV5-1,TRBJ1-2,NA,NA,TGCGCCAGCAGCTTGGCGGGAGGAGCTAACTATGGCTACACCTTC,CASSLAGGANYGYTF